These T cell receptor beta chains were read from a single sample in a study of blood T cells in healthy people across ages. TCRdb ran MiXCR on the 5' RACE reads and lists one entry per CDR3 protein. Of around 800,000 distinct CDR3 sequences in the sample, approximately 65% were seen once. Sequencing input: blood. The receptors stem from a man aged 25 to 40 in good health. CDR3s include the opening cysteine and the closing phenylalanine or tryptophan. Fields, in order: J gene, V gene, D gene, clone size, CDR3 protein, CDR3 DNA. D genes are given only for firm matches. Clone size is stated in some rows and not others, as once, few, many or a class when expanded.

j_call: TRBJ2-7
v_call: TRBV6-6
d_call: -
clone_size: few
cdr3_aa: CASSATTYEQYF
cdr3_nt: TGTGCCAGCAGTGCAACCACCTACGAGCAGTACTTC

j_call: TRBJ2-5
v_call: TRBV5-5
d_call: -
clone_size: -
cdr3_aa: CASSFGVAGETQYF
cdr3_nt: TGTGCCAGCAGCTTCGGGGTGGCGGGAGAGACCCAGTACTTC

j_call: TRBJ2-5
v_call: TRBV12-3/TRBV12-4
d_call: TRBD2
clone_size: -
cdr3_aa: CASSSGTSWGETQYF
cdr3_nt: TGTGCCAGCAGCTCCGGGACTAGCTGGGGTGAGACCCAGTACTTC

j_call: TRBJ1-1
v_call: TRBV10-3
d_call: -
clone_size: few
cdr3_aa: CAISKDGGDTEAFF
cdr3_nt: TGTGCCATCAGTAAGGACGGGGGGGACACTGAAGCTTTCTTT

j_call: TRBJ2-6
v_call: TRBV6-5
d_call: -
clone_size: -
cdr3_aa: CASSYSLGQGSSGANVLTF
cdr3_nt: TGTGCCAGCAGTTACTCTTTAGGGCAGGGGTCCTCTGGGGCCAACGTCCTGACTTTC

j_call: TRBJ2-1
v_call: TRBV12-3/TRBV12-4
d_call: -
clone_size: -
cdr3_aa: CASRRDTAETQFF
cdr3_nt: TGCGCCAGCAGGAGGGACACGGCAGAGACCCAGTTCTTC

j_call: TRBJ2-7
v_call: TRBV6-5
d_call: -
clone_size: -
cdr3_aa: CASSDSSVYEQYF
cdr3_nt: TGTGCCAGCAGTGACTCGTCCGTCTACGAGCAGTACTTC

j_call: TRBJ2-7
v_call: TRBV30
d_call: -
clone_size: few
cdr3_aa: CAWSIQGIYEQYF
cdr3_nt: TGTGCCTGGAGTATACAGGGTATCTACGAGCAGTACTTC

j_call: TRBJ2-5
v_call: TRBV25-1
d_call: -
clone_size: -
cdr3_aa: CASRPPSTPGKETQYF
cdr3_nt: TGTGCCAGCAGGCCCCCCTCGACGCCAGGGAAAGAGACCCAGTACTTC

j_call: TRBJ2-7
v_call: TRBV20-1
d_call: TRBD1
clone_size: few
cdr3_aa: CSARDTGTGYEQYF
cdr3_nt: TGCAGTGCTAGAGATACCGGGACAGGGTACGAGCAGTACTTC

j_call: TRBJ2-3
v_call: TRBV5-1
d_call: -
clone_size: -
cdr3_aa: CASSYSRSPDTQYF
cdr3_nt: TGCGCCAGCAGCTACTCCAGGTCGCCAGATACGCAGTATTTT

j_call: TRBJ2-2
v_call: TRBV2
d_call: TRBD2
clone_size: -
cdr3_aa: CASVGGVGTGELFF
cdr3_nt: TGTGCCAGCGTGGGGGGGGTAGGAACCGGGGAGCTGTTTTTT

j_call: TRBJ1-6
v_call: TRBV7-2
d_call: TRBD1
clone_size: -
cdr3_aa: CASSLVRTGNSPLHF
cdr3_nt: TGTGCCAGCAGCTTAGTAAGGACAGGCAATTCACCCCTCCACTTT

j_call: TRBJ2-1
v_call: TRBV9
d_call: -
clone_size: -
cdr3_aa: CASSGADAYNEQFF
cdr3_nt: TGTGCCAGCAGCGGGGCGGATGCCTACAATGAGCAGTTCTTC

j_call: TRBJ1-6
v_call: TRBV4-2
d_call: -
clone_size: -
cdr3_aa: CASSQDALDSPLHF
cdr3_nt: TGTGCCAGCAGCCAAGATGCCCTGGATTCACCCCTCCACTTT

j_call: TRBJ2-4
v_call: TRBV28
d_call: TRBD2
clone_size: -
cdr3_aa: CAISDDVAGGFSDIQYF
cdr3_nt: TGTGCCATCTCGGACGACGTGGCGGGGGGTTTTTCGGACATTCAGTACTTC

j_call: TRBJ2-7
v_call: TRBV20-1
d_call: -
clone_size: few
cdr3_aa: CSARDFSSYEQYF
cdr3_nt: TGCAGTGCTAGGGACTTTTCCTCCTACGAGCAGTACTTC

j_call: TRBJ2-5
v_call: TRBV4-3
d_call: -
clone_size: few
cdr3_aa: CASSPKNEETQYF
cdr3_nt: TGCGCCAGCAGCCCCAAGAACGAAGAGACCCAGTACTTC

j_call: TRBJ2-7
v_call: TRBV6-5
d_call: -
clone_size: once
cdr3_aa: CVSSLKPGSGAYEQYF
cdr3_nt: TGTGTCAGCAGTCTTAAGCCAGGGTCAGGAGCCTACGAGCAGTACTTC

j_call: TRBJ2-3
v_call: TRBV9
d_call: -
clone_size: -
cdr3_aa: CASSAARTLNTDTQYF
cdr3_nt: TGTGCCAGCAGCGCCGCTAGAACCTTAAACACAGATACGCAGTATTTT

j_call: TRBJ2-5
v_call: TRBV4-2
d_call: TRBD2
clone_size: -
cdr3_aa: CASSQNHQLAGQETQYF
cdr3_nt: TGTGCCAGCAGCCAAAACCACCAACTAGCGGGTCAAGAGACCCAGTACTTC

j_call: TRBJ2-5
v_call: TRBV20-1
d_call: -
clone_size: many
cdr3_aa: CSAGRAAMRETQYF
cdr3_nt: TGCAGTGCTGGCCGGGCAGCGATGAGAGAGACCCAGTACTTC

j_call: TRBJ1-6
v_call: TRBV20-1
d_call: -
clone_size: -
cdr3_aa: CSARPGSTYNSPLHF
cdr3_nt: TGCAGTGCTAGGCCGGGCAGCACCTATAATTCACCCCTCCACTTT

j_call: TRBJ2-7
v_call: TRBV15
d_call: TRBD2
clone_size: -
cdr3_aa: CATSRAIGLADSYEQYF
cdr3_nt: TGTGCCACCAGCAGAGCGATCGGACTAGCGGACTCCTACGAGCAGTACTTC

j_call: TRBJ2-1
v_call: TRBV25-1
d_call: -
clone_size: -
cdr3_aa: CASSAWDNEQFF
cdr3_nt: TGTGCCAGCAGTGCGTGGGACAATGAGCAGTTCTTC

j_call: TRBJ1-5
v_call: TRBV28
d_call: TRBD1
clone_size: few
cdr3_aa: CASSTGAQPQHF
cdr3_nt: TGTGCCAGCAGCACAGGGGCTCAGCCCCAGCATTTT

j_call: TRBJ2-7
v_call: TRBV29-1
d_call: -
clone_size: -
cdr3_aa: CSVEEGGAGYEQYF
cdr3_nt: TGCAGCGTGGAGGAGGGGGGTGCGGGCTACGAGCAGTACTTC

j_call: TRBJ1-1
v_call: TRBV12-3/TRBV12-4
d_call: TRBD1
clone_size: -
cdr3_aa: CASSLGQGNVAFF
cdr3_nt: TGTGCCAGCAGCCTCGGACAGGGGAATGTAGCTTTCTTT

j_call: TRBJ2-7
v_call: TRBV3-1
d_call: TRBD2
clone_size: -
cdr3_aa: CASRQRGGIYEQYF
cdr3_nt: TGTGCCAGCAGACAGCGGGGGGGCATCTACGAGCAGTACTTC

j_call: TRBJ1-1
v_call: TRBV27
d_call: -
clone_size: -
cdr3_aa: CASSLYLNTEAFF
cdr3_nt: TGTGCCAGCAGTTTATATTTGAACACTGAAGCTTTCTTT

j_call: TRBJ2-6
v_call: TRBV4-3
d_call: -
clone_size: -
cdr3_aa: CASSQDRFRATSGANVLTF
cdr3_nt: TGCGCCAGCAGCCAAGATCGGTTCAGGGCTACCTCAGGGGCCAACGTCCTGACTTTC

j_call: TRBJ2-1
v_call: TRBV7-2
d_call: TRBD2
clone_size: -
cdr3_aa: CASSHSGGQDNEQFF
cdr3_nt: TGTGCCAGCAGCCATAGCGGGGGGCAGGACAATGAGCAGTTCTTC

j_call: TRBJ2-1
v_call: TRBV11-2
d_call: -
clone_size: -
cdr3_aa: CASSPQINEQFF
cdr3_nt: TGTGCCAGCAGCCCACAAATCAATGAGCAGTTCTTC

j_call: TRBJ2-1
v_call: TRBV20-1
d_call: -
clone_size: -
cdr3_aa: CSAMGAGASDEQFF
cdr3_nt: TGCAGTGCTATGGGCGCGGGGGCCTCAGATGAGCAGTTCTTC

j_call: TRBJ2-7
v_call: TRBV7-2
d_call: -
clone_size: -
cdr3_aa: CASSFSTSLAQYF
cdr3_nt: TGTGCCAGCAGCTTCTCGACTAGTCTTGCCCAGTACTTC

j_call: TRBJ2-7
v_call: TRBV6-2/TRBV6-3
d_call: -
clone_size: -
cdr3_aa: CASSYEEGGTYEQYF
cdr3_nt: TGTGCCAGCAGTTACGAGGAGGGGGGTACCTACGAGCAGTACTTC

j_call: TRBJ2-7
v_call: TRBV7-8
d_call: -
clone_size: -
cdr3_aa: CASSLGPPGAYEQYF
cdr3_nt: TGTGCCAGCAGCTTAGGTCCCCCGGGTGCTTACGAGCAGTACTTC

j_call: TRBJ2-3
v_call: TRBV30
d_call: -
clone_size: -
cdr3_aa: CAWSAKTVPGADTQYF
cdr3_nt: TGTGCCTGGAGTGCTAAGACAGTCCCCGGCGCAGATACGCAGTATTTT

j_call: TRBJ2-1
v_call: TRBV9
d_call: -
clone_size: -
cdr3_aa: CASSVGSSNEQFF
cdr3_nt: TGTGCCAGCAGCGTAGGAAGCTCCAATGAGCAGTTCTTC

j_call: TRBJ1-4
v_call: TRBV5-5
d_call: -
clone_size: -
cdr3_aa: CASSPDPGRSEKLFF
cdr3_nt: TGTGCCAGCAGCCCCGACCCAGGAAGGAGTGAAAAACTGTTTTTT

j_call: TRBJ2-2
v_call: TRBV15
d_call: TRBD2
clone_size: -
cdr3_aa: CATSRTSGVTNTGELFF
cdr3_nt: TGTGCCACCAGCAGGACCAGCGGGGTTACGAACACCGGGGAGCTGTTTTTT

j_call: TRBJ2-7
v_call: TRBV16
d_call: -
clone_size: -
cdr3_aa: CASSQSGTYYEQYF
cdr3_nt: TGTGCCAGCAGCCAATCGGGGACTTACTACGAGCAGTACTTC

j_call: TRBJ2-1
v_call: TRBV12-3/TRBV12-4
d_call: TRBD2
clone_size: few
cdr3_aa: CASSSIAGSYNEQFF
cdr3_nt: TGTGCCAGCAGTTCAATAGCGGGGAGCTACAATGAGCAGTTCTTC

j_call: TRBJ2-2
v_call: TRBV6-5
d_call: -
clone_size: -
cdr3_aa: CASSSDSWSGELFF
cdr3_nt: TGTGCCAGCAGTTCAGATTCGTGGTCCGGGGAGCTGTTTTTT

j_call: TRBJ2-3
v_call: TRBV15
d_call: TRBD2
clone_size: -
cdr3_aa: CATSRPGLIAGGTDTQYF
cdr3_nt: TGTGCCACCAGCAGACCCGGCTTAATAGCGGGAGGGACAGATACGCAGTATTTT

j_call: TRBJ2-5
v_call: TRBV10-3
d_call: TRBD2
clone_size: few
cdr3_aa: CATAFLAGEQETQYF
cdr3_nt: TGTGCCACCGCATTCCTAGCGGGGGAGCAAGAGACCCAGTACTTC

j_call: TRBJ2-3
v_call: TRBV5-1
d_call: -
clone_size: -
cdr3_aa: CASSLSFGQAPTDTQYF
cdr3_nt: TGCGCCAGCAGCTTAAGTTTTGGGCAGGCACCCACAGATACGCAGTATTTT

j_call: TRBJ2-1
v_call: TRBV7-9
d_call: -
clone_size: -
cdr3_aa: CASFSRVDEQFF
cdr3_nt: TGTGCCAGCTTTTCCAGGGTCGATGAGCAGTTCTTC

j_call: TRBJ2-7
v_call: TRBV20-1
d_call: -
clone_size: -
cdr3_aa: CSASPGIEQYF
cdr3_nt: TGCAGTGCCTCCCCAGGAATCGAGCAGTACTTC

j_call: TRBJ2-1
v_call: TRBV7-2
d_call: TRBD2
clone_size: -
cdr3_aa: CASSQMAGGMGNEQFF
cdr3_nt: TGTGCCAGCAGCCAAATGGCCGGGGGGATGGGTAATGAGCAGTTCTTC

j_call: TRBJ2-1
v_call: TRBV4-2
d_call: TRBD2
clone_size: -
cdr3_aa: CASSQVTAGVYNEQFF
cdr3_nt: TGTGCCAGCAGCCAAGTAACAGCGGGGGTCTACAATGAGCAGTTCTTC

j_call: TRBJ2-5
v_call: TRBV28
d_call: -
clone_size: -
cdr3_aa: CASSTLSAGETQYF
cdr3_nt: TGTGCCAGCAGTACCCTTTCTGCCGGGGAGACCCAGTACTTC

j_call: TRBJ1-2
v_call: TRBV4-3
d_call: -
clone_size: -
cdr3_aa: CASSQETRLSNYGYTF
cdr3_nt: TGCGCCAGCAGCCAAGAAACCAGGCTCTCTAACTATGGCTACACCTTC

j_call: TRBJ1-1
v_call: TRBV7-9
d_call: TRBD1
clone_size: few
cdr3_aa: CASSDGQGVGGTEAFF
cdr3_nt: TGTGCCAGTTCCGATGGACAGGGAGTAGGTGGGACTGAAGCTTTCTTT

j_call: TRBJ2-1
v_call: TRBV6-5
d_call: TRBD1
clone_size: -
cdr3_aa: CASSYARDRDNEQFF
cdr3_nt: TGTGCCAGCAGTTACGCCCGGGACAGGGACAATGAGCAGTTCTTC

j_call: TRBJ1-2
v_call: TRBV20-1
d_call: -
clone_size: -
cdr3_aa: CSAPCDGYTF
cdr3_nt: TGCAGTGCCCCCTGTGATGGCTACACCTTC

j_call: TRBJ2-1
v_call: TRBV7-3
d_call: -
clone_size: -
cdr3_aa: CASSPQPGWATEQFF
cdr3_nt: TGTGCCAGCAGTCCTCAACCGGGGTGGGCTACTGAGCAGTTCTTC